This T cell receptor (beta chain) was observed in a study of T cell responses to AZD1222 COVID-19 vaccine. Study conclusions and caveats: Two AZD1222 doses significantly raised spike-specific TCR breadth and depth over controls. Unmutated variant regions reportedly attract nearly half of all spike-specific TCRs. The study found vaccine-associated CD4 TCRs spanning spike, dominant at 160-218 and 743-854. White British ancestry dominated among donors, who included more females, and clonal diversity was possibly underestimated.

Libraries were prepared by immunoSEQ multiplex PCR; TCRdb keeps only in-frame clonotypes and omits some of them. The table lists approximately 160,000 clones, more than 85% of them singletons. Germline-derived CDR1 and CDR2 are KGHDR and SFDVKD. Unmatched junction bases numbered 8, after V lost 0 bases and J lost 4 bases. The CDR3 is 18 residues long. In the case of this clone: Its specificity is unknown.

Here the sequenced sample was peripheral blood, taken on day 0 of AZD1222 vaccination. The V gene is TRBV24-1, the J gene TRBJ1-1; TRBD1 agrees at 12 bases. The receptor was isolated from an adult in good health. The CDR3 reads CATSDLLGDRGLCTEAFF. In DNA, the CDR3 is TGTGCCACCAGTGATTTGCTAGGGGACAGGGGGCTTTGCACTGAAGCTTTCTTT.